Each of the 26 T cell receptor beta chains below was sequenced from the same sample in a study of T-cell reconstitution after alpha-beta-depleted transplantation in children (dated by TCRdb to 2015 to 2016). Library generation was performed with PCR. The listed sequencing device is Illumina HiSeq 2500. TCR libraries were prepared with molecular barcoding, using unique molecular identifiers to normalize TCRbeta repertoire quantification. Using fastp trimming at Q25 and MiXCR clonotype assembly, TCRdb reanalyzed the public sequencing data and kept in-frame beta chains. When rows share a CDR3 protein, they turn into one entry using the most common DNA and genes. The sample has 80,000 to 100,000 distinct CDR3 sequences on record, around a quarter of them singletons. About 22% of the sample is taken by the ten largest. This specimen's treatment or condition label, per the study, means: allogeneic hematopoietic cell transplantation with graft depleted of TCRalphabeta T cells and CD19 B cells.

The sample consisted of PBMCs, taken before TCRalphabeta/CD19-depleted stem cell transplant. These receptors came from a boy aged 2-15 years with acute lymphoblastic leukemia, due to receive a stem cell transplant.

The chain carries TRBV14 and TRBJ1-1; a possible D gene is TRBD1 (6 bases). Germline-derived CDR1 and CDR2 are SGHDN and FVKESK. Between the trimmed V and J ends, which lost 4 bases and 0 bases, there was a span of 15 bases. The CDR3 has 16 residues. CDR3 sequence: CASSPRGGVMNTEAFF. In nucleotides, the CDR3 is TGTGCCAGCAGCCCCCGGGGGGGCGTAATGAACACTGAAGCTTTCTTT.

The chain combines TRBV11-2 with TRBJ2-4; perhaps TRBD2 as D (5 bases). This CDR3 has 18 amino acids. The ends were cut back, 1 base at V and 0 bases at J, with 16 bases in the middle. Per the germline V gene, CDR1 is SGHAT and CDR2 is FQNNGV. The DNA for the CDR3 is TGTGCCAGCAGCTTAGGCCTAGCTCACTTTCTAGCCAAAAACATTCAGTACTTC. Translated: CASSLGLAHFLAKNIQYF. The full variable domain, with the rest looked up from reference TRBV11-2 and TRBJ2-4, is EAGVAQSPRYKIIEKRQSVAFWCNPISGHATLYWYQQILGQGPKLLIQFQNNGVVDDSQLPKDRFSAERLKGVDSTLKIQPAKLEDSAVYLCASSLGLAHFLAKNIQYFGAGTRLSVL.

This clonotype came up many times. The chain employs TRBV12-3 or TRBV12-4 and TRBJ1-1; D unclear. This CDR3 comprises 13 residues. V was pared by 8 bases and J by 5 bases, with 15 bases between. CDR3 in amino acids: CASSRGGGTEAFF. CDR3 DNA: TGTGCCAGCTCCCGGGGAGGCGGAACTGAAGCTTTCTTT.

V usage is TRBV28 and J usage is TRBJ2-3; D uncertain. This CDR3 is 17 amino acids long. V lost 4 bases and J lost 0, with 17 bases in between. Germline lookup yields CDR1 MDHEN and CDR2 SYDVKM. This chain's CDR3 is CASSSPDGFESTDTQYF. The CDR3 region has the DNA TGTGCCAGCAGTTCCCCGGACGGATTTGAGAGCACAGATACGCAGTATTTT.

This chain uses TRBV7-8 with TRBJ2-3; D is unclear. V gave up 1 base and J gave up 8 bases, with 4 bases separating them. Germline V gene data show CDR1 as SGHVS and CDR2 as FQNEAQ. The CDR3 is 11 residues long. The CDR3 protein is CASSLEATQYF. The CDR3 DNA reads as TGTGCCAGCAGCTTAGAGGCTACGCAGTATTTT.

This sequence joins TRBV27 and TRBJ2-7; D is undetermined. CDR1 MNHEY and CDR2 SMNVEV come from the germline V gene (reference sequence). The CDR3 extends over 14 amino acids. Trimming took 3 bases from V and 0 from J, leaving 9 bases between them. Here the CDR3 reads CASSFKWSSYEQYF. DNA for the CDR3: TGTGCCAGCAGTTTTAAGTGGAGCTCCTACGAGCAGTACTTC.

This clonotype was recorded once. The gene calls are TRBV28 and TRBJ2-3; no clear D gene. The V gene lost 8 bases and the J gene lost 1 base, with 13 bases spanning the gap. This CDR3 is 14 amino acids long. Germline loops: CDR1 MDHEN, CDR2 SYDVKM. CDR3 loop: CASSERGGTDTQYF. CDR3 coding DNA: TGTGCCAGCTCGGAGAGAGGCGGCACAGATACGCAGTATTTT.

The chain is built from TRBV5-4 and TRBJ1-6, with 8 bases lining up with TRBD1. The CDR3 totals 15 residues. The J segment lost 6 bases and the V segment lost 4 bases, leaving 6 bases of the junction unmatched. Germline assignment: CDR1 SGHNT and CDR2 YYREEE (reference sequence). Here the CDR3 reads CASSPRTGLNSPLHF. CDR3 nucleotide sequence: TGTGCCAGCAGCCCTCGGACAGGGCTTAATTCACCCCTCCACTTT.

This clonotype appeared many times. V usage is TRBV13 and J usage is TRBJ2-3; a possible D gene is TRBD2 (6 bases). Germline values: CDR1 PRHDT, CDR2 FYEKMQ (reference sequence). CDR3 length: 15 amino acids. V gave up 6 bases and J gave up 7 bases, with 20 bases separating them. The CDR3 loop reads CASRHSGGAGYTQYF. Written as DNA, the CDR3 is TGTGCCAGCAGGCATAGCGGAGGCGCCGGTTATACGCAGTATTTT.

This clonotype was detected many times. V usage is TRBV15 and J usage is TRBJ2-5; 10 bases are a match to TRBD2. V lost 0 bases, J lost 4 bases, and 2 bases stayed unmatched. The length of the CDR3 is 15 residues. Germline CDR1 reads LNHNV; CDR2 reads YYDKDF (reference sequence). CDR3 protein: CATSREKRGGETQYF. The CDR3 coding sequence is TGTGCCACCAGCAGAGAAAAGCGGGGGGGAGAGACCCAGTACTTC. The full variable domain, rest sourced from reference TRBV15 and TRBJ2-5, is DAMVIQNPRYQVTQFGKPVTLSCSQTLNHNVMYWYQQKSSQAPKLLFHYYDKDFNNEADTPDNFQSRRPNTSFCFLDIRSPGLGDTAMYLCATSREKRGGETQYFGPGTRLLVL.

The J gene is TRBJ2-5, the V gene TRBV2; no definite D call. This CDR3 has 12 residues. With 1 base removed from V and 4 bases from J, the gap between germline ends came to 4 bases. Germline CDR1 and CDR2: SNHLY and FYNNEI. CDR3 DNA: TGTGCCAGCAGTGAAGGAACAGAGACCCAGTACTTC. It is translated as CASSEGTETQYF.

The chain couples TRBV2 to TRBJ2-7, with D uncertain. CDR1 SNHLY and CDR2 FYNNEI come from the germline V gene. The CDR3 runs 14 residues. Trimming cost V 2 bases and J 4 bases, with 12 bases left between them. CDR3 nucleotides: TGTGCCAGCAGTGAATACGGTTCTGGGTACGAGCAGTACTTC. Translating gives CASSEYGSGYEQYF.

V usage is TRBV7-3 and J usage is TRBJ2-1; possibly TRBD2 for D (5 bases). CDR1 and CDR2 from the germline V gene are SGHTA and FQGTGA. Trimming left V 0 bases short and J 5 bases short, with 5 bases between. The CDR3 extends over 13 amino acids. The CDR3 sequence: CASSLTSDNEQFF. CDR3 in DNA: TGTGCCAGCAGCTTAACTAGCGACAATGAGCAGTTCTTC.

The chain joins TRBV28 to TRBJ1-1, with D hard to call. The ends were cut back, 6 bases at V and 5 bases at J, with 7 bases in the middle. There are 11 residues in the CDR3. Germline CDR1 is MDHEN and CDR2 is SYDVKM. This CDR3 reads CASRFLTEAFF. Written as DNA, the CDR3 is TGTGCCAGCAGATTCTTAACTGAAGCTTTCTTT.

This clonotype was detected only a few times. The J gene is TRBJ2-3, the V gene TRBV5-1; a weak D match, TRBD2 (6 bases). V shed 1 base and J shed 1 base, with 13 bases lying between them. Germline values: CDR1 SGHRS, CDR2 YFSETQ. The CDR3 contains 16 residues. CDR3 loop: CASSLRRGLGTDTQYF. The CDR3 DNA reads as TGCGCCAGCAGCTTGCGGAGGGGCCTCGGCACAGATACGCAGTATTTT.

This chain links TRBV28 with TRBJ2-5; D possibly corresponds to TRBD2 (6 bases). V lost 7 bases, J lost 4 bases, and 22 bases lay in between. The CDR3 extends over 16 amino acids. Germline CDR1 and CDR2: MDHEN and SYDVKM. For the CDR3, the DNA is TGTGCCAGCACCATAGGGAGCGGAGGGGCCCGAGAGACCCAGTACTTC. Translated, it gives CASTIGSGGARETQYF. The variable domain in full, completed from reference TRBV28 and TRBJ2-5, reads DVKVTQSSRYLVKRTGEKVFLECVQDMDHENMFWYRQDPGLGLRLIYFSYDVKMKEKGDIPEGYSVSREKKERFSLILESASTNQTSMYLCASTIGSGGARETQYFGPGTRLLVL.

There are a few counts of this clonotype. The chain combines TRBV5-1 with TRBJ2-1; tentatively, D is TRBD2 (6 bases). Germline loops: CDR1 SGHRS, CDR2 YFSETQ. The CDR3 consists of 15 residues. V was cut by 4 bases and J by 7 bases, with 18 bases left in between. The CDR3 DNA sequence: TGCGCCAGCAGCAATAGCGGAGGGCGGAGGAATGAGCAGTTCTTC. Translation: CASSNSGGRRNEQFF.

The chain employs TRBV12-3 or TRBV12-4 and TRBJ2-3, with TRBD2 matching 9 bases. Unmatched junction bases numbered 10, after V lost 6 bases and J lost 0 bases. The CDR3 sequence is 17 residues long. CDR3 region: CASSSLIGTSSTDTQYF. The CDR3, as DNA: TGTGCCAGCAGCTCTCTTATCGGGACTAGCAGCACAGATACGCAGTATTTT.

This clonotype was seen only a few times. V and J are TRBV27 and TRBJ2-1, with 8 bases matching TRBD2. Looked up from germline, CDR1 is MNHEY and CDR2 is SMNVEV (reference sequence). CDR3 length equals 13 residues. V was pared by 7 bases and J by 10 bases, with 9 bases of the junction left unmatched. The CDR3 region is CASTPSGSGEQFF. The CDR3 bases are TGTGCCAGCACCCCAAGCGGGAGCGGCGAGCAGTTCTTC.

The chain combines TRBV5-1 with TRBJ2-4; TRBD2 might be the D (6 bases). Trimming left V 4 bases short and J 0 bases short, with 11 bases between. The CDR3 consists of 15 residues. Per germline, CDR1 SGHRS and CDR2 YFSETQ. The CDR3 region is CASSPEGVAKNIQYF. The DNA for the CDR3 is TGCGCCAGCAGCCCGGAGGGCGTAGCCAAAAACATTCAGTACTTC.

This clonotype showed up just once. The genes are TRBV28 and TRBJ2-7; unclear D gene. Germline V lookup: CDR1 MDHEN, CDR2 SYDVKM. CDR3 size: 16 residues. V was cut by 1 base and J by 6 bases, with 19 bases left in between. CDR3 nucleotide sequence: TGTGCCAGCAGTTTATTGGACCCATGGTCTCGATCCGAGCAGTACTTC. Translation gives CASSLLDPWSRSEQYF.

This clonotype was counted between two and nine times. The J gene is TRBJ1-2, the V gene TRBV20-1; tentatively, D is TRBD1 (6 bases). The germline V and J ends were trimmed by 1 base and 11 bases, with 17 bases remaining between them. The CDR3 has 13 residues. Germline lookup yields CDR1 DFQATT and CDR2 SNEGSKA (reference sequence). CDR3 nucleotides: TGCAGTGCTAGAGGAACGAGGGGGATGCGGTACACCTTC. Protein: CSARGTRGMRYTF.

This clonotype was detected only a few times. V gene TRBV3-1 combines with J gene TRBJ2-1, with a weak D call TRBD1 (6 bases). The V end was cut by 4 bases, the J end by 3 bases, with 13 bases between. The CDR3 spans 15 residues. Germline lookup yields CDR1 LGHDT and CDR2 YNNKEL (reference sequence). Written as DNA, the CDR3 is TGTGCCAGCAGCCCTTGGACAGCCGGCTACAATGAGCAGTTCTTC. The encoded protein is CASSPWTAGYNEQFF.

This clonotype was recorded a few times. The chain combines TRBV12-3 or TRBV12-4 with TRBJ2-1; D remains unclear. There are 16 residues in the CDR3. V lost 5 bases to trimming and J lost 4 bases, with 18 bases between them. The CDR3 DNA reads TGTGCCAGCAGTGGGCAAGTGGGCGGAGTTTACAATGAGCAGTTCTTC. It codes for CASSGQVGGVYNEQFF.

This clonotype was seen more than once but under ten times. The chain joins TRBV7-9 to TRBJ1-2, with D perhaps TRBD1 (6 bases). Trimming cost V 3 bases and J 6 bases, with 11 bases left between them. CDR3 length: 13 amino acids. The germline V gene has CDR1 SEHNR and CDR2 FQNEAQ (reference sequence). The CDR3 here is CASSLGRTDGYTF. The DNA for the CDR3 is TGTGCCAGCAGCTTGGGCAGGACAGATGGCTACACCTTC.

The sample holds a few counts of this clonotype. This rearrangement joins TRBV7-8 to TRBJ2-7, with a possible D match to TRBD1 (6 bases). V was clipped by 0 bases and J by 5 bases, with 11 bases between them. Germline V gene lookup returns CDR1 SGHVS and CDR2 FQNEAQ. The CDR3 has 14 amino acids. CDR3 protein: CASSLARRGNEQYF. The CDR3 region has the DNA TGTGCCAGCAGCTTAGCGCGCAGGGGTAACGAGCAGTACTTC. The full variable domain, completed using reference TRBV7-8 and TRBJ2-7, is GAGVSQSPRYKVAKRGQDVALRCDPISGHVSLFWYQQALGQGPEFLTYFQNEAQLDKSGLPSDRFFAERPEGSVSTLKIQRTQQEDSAVYLCASSLARRGNEQYFGPGTRLTVT.